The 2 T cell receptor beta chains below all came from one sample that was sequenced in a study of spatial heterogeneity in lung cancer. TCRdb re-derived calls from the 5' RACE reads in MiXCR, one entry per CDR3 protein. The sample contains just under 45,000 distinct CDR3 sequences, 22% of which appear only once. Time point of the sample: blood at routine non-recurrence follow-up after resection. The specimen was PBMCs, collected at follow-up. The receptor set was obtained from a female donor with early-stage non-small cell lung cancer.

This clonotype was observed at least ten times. The CDR3 reads CSVEGTSGVKYNEQFF. The CDR3 region has the DNA TGCAGCGTTGAAGGGACTAGCGGAGTAAAATACAATGAGCAGTTCTTC. The gene calls are TRBV29-1 and TRBJ2-1, with 10 positions matching TRBD2. The ends lost 1 base at V and 4 bases at J; junction bases unmatched: 7. Per the germline V gene, CDR1 is SQVTM and CDR2 is ANQGSEA. The CDR3 extends over 16 amino acids.

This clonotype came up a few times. The chain's CDR3 is CASSSDRVYTEAFF. Written as DNA, the CDR3 is TGTGCCAGCAGTTCCGACAGGGTATACACTGAAGCTTTCTTT. The gene calls are TRBV12-3 or TRBV12-4 and TRBJ1-1, with 7 bases identical to TRBD1. CDR3 size: 14 residues. With 4 bases clipped from V and 3 bases from J, the junction kept 5 bases outside the gene matches.